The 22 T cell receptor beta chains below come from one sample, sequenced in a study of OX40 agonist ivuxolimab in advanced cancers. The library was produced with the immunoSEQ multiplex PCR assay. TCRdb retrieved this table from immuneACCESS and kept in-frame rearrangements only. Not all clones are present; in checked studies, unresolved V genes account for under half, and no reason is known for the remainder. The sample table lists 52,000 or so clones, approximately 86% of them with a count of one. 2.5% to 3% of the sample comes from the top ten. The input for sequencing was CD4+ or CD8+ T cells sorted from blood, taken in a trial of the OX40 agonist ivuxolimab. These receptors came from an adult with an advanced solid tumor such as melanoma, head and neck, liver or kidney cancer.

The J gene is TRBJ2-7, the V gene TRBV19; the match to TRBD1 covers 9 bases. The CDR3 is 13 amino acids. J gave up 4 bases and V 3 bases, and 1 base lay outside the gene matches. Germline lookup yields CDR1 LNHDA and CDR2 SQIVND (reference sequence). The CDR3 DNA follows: TGTGCCAGTAGTATGGACAGGGGTTACGAGCAGTACTTC. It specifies CASSMDRGYEQYF. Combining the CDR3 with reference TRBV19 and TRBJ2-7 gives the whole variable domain DGGITQSPKYLFRKEGQNVTLSCEQNLNHDAMYWYRQDPGQGLRLIYYSQIVNDFQKGDIAEGYSVSREKKESFPLTVTSAQKNPTAFYLCASSMDRGYEQYFGPGTRLTVT.

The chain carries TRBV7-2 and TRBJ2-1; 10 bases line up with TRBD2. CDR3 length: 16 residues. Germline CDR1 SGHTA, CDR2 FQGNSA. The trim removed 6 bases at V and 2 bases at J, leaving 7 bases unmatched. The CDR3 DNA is TGTGCCAGCAGGTACATTAGCGGGGGGACCTACAATGAGCAGTTCTTC. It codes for CASRYISGGTYNEQFF. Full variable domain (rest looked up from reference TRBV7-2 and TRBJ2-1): GAGVSQSPSNKVTEKGKDVELRCDPISGHTALYWYRQSLGQGLEFLIYFQGNSAPDKSGLPSDRFSAERTGGSVSTLTIQRTQQEDSAVYLCASRYISGGTYNEQFFGPGTRLTVL.

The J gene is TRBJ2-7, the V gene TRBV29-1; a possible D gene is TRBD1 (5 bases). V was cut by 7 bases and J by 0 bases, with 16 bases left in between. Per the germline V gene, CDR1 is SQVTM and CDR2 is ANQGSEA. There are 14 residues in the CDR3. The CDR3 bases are TGCAGCGCCAGGGCGGCGGTTAGCTCCTACGAGCAGTACTTC. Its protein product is CSARAAVSSYEQYF.

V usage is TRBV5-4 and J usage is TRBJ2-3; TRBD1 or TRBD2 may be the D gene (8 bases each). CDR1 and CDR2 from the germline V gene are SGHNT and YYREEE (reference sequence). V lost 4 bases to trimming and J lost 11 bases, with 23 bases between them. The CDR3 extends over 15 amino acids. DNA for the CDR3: TGTGCCAGCAGCACTCAGGGGGCGGGAGGAGAGGTGCAGTATTTT. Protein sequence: CASSTQGAGGEVQYF.

The CDR3 here is CVSCGQGSSGTSYEQYF. In DNA, the CDR3 is TGTGTCTCGTGCGGACAGGGGTCCAGCGGGACCTCCTACGAGCAGTACTTC. J is TRBJ2-7 and V is TRBV27; 9 positions agree with TRBD1. CDR1 is MNHEY and CDR2 is SMNVEV in the germline V gene (reference sequence). The CDR3 sequence is 17 residues long.

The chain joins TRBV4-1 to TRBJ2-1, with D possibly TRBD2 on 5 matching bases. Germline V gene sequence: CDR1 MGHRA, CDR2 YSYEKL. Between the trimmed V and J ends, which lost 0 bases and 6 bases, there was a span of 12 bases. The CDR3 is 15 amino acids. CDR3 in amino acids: CASSQDSSSSNEQFF. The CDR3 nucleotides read TGCGCCAGCAGCCAAGATTCGTCTAGCAGCAATGAGCAGTTCTTC.

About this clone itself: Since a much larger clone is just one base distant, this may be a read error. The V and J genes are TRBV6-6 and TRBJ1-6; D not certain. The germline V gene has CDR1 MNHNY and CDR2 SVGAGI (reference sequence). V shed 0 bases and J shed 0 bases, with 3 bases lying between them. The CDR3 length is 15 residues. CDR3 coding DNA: TGTGCCAGCAGTTACTCCGCCTCCTATAATTCACCCCTCCACTTT. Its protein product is CASSYSASYNSPLHF.

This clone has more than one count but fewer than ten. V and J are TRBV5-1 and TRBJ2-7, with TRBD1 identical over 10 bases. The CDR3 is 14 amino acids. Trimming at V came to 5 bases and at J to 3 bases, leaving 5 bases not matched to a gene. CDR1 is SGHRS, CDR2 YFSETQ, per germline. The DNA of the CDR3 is TGCGCCAGCAGACTCGGGACAGGGGTCTACGAGCAGTACTTC. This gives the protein CASRLGTGVYEQYF. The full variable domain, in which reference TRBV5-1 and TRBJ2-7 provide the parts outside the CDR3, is KAGVTQTPRYLIKTRGQQVTLSCSPISGHRSVSWYQQTPGQGLQFLFEYFSETQRNKGNFPGRFSGRQFSNSRSEMNVSTLELGDSALYLCASRLGTGVYEQYFGPGTRLTVT.

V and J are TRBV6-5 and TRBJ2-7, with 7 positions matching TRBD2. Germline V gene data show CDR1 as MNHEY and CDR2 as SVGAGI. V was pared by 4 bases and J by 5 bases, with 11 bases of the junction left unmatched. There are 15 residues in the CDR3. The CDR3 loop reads CASSSFGRREDEQYF. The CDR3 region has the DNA TGTGCCAGCAGTTCCTTCGGGAGGAGAGAAGACGAGCAGTACTTC.

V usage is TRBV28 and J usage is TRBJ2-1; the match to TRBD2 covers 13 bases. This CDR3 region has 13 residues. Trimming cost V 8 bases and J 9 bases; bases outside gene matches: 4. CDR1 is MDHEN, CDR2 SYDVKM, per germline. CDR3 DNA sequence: TGTGCCAGCGGGACTAGCGGGATTCTTGAGCAGTTCTTC. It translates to CASGTSGILEQFF.

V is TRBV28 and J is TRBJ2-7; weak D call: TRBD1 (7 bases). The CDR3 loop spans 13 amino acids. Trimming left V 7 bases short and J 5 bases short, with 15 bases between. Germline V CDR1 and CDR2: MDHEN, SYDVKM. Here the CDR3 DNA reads TGTGCCAGCAATCCCCAGGGGGGCCACGAGCAGTACTTC. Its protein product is CASNPQGGHEQYF.

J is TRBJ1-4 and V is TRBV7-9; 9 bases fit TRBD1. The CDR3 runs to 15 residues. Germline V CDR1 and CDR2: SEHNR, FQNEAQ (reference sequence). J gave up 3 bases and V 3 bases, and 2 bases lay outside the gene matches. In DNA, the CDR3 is TGTGCCAGCAGCTTTGACAGGGGGTCTAATGAAAAACTGTTTTTT. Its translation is CASSFDRGSNEKLFF.

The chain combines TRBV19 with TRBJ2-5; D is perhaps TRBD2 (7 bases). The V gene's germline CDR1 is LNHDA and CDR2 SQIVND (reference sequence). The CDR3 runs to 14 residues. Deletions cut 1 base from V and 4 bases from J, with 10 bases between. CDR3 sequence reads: CASSIVGGPETQYF. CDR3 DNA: TGTGCCAGTAGTATAGTGGGGGGGCCAGAGACCCAGTACTTC.

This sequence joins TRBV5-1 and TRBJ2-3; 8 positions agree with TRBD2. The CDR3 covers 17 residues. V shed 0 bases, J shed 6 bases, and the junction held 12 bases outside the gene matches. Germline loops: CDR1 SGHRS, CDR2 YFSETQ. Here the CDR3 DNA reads TGCGCCAGCAGCTTGGGGACTAGCTTGTTTGATACGGATACGCAGTATTTT. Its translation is CASSLGTSLFDTDTQYF.

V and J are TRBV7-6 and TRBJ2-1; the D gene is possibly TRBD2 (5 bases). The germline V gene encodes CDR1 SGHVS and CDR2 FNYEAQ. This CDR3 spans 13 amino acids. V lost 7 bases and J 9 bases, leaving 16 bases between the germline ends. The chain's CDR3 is CASTRPAAGEQFF. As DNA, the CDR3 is TGTGCCAGCACGCGACCGGCCGCGGGTGAGCAGTTCTTC.

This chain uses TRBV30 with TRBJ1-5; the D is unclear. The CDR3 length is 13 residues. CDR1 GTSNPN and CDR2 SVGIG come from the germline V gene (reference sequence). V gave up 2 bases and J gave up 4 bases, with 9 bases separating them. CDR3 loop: CAWSNRGNQPQHF. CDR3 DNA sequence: TGTGCCTGGAGTAACCGGGGAAATCAGCCCCAGCATTTT.

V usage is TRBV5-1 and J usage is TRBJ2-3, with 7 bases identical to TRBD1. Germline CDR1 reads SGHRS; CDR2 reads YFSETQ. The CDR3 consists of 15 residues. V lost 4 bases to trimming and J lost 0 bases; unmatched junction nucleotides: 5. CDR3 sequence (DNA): TGCGCCAGCAGCAAGCAGACAGGGAGCACAGATACGCAGTATTTT. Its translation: CASSKQTGSTDTQYF. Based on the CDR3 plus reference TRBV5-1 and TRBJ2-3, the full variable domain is KAGVTQTPRYLIKTRGQQVTLSCSPISGHRSVSWYQQTPGQGLQFLFEYFSETQRNKGNFPGRFSGRQFSNSRSEMNVSTLELGDSALYLCASSKQTGSTDTQYFGPGTRLTVL.

The chain's CDR3 is CASGRWETQYF. CDR3 nucleotide sequence: TGTGCCAGTGGCAGGTGGGAGACCCAGTACTTC. The chain couples TRBV19 to TRBJ2-5; D gene uncertain. V lost 8 bases, J lost 5 bases, and 9 bases lay in between. The germline V gene has CDR1 LNHDA and CDR2 SQIVND (reference sequence). The CDR3 consists of 11 residues.

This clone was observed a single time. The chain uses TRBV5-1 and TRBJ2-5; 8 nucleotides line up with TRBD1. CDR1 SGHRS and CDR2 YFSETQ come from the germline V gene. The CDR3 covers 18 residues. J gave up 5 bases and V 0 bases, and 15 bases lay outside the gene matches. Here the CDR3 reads CASSLATSGVQGGETQYF. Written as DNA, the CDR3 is TGCGCCAGCAGCTTGGCCACGTCCGGAGTACAGGGGGGCGAGACCCAGTACTTC.

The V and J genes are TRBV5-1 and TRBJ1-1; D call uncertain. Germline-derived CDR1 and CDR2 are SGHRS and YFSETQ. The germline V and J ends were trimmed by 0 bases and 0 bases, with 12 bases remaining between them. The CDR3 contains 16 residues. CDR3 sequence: CASSLGPANMNTEAFF. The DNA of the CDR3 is TGCGCCAGCAGCTTGGGTCCGGCTAACATGAACACTGAAGCTTTCTTT.

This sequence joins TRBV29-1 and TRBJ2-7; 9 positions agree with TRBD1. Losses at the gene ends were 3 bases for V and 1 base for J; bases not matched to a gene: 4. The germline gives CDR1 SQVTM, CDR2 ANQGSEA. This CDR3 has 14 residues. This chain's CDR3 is CSVDTGTGSYEQYF. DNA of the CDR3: TGCAGCGTTGACACCGGGACAGGGTCCTACGAGCAGTACTTC.

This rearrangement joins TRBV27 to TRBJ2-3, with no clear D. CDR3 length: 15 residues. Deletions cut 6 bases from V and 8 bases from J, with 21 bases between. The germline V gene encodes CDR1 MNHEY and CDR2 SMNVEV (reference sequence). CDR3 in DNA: TGTGCCAGCAGCCCCCCCACACCCCTCGCGGTTACGCAGTATTTT. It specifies CASSPPTPLAVTQYF.